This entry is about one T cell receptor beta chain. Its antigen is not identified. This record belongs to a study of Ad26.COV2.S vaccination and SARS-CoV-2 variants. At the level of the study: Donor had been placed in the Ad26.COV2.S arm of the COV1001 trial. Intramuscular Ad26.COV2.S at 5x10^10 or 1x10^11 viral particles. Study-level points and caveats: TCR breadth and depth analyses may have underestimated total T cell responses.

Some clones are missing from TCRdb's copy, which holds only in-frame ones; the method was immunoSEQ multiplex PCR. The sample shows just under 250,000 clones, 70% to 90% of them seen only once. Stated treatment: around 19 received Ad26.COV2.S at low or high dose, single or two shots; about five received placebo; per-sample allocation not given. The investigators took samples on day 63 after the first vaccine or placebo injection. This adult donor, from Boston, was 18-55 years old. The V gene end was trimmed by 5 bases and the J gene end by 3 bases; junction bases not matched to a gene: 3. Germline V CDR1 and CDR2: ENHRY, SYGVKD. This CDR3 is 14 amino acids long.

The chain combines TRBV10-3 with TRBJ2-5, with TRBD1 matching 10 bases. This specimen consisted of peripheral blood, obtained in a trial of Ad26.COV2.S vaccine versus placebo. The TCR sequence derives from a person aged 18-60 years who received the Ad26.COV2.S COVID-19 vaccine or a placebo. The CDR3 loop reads CAISTGTGEETQYF. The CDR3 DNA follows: TGTGCCATCAGTACCGGGACAGGGGAAGAGACCCAGTACTTC.